This T cell receptor (beta chain) derives from a study of cytomegalovirus exposure and HLA in healthy donors. Findings of the study overall: Sequencing artifact likely explains a cluster of highly shared sequence variants. Investigators reported 164 TCR beta chains as tied to cytomegalovirus. With high specificity and sensitivity, the classifier reportedly diagnosed cytomegalovirus status.

The V and J ends lost 5 bases and 0 bases respectively, with 19 bases between them. Germline lookup yields CDR1 WSHSY and CDR2 SAAADI. The CDR3 extends over 18 amino acids. Although they were nominally healthy when sampled, donors likely had unrecorded immune exposures. Regarding this clone: Its antigen remains unidentified.

With 60 Vbeta and 13 Jbeta primers, the PCR was carried out. Clones were sequenced by immunoSEQ multiplex PCR, and TCRdb holds only the in-frame ones, with some missing. The sample holds more than 100,000 clones, 50% to 75% seen once. The sequenced sample consisted of PBMCs. The rearrangement uses TRBV10-2 and TRBJ2-2; D perhaps matches TRBD1 (6 bases). The receptor's source is a woman between 35 and 50 years old in good health and CMV-seronegative. The CDR3 region has the DNA TGCGCCAGCAGTACCCCGAGGGTGAAGGGGGCGAACACCGGGGAGCTGTTTTTT. This encodes CASSTPRVKGANTGELFF.